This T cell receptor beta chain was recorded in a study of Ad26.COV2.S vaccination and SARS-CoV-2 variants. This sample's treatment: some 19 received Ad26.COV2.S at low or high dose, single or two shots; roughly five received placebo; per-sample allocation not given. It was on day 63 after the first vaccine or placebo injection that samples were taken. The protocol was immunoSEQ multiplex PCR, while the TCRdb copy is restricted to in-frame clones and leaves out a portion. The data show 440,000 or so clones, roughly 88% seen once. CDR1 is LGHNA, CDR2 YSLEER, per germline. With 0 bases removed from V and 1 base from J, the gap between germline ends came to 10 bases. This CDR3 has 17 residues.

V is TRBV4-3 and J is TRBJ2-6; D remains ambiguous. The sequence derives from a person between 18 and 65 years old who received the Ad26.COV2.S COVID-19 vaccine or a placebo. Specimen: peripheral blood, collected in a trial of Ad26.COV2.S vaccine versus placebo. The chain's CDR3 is CASSQDPSESGANVLTF. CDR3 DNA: TGCGCCAGCAGCCAAGACCCGTCCGAGTCTGGGGCCAACGTCCTGACTTTC.